A few counts support the clone carrying this TCR beta chain. These data come from a study of blood T cell repertoires in COVID-19. Overall study context: Nucleic acid was either cDNA or gDNA, and it came from T cells, B-cell-depleted T cells, or PBMCs.

This study enrolled people aged 18 to 89 from around 26 US geographic areas. Allocation to cohorts depended on clinical history reported by the participants. The CDR3 length is 16 residues. The junction had 6 bases not matched to a gene; V was cut back by 0 bases and J by 10 bases. Germline values: CDR1 SGDLS, CDR2 YYNGEE. In the original workflow: Amplification from reference gene primers served as the basis for estimated nucleated cell counts. TCRdb keeps only in-frame clones here, not all; method: immunoSEQ multiplex PCR. The DNA gave D and trimming, while V, J and clone size come from that table. This sample carries under 300,000 clones, around 90% of them seen once, and the ten largest clones take over 2%.

This clonotype originated in a woman in her fifties or sixties in a cohort exposed to, infected with or recovered from COVID-19 (not recorded which). This chain connects TRBV9 to TRBJ2-1, with 14 bases fitting TRBD2. Material: PBMCs or T cells enriched from blood (not recorded which). The CDR3 reads CASSVAQGLAGEEQFF. The DNA of the CDR3 is TGTGCCAGCAGCGTAGCTCAGGGACTAGCGGGAGAGGAGCAGTTCTTC.